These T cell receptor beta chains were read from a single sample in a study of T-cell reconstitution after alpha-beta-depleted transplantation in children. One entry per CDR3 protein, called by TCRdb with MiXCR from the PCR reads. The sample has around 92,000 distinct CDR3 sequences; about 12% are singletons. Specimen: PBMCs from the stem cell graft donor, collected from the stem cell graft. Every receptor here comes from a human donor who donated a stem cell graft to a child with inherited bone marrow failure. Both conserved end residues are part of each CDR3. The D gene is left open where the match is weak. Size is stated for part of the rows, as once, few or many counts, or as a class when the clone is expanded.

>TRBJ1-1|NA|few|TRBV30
TGTGCCTGGAGAGGGACCGTGCGTCTCACCCGATACACTGAAGCTTTCTTT
CAWRGTVRLTRYTEAFF
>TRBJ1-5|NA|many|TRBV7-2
TGTGCCAGCAGCTTAGATCGGCTAAGCAATCAGCCCCAGCATTTT
CASSLDRLSNQPQHF
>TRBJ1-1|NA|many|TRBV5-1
TGCGCCAGCAGCTTCGCCGGGGGCGAGACTGAAGCTTTCTTT
CASSFAGGETEAFF
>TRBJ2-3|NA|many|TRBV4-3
TGCGCCAGCAGCCAAGTCGGAGGGGGCCCCGATACGCAGTATTTT
CASSQVGGGPDTQYF
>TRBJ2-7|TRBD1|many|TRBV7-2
TGTGCCAGCAGCCGGGACAGGGTACGGTACGAGCAGTACTTC
CASSRDRVRYEQYF
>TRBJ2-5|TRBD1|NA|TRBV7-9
TGTGCCAGCAGCAAAAAAGGACAGGGGGAAGAGACCCAGTACTTC
CASSKKGQGEETQYF
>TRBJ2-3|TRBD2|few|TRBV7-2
TGTGCCAGCAGCTTAGCTCCGGGGGGGTTCACAGATACGCAGTATTTT
CASSLAPGGFTDTQYF
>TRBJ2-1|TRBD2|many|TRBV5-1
TGCGCCAGCAGCCCAACGACTAGCGGGAGGGGGAATGAGCAGTTCTTC
CASSPTTSGRGNEQFF
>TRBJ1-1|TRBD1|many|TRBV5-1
TGCGCCAGCAGCGGGAAGACAGGGAGCACTGAAGCTTTCTTT
CASSGKTGSTEAFF
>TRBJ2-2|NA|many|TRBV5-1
TGCGCCAGCAGCTTGGCACGGGGAAAGATCACCGGGGAGCTGTTTTTT
CASSLARGKITGELFF
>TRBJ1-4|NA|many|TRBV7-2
TGTGCCAGCATGGAGACACTGGGGGAAAAACTGTTTTTT
CASMETLGEKLFF
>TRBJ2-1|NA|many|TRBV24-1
TGTGCCACCAGTGAGGACAACCGGTGGTTCTTC
CATSEDNRWFF
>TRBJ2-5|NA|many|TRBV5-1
TGCGCCAGCAGCTTGTCCACCCAAGAGACCCAGTACTTC
CASSLSTQETQYF
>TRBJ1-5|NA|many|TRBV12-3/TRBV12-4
TGTGCCAGCAGTTTTACATTACCAGCCCAGCATTTT
CASSFTLPAQHF
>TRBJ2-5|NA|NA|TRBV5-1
TGCGCCAGCAGCGGCGGGGTACAAGAGACCCAGTACTTC
CASSGGVQETQYF
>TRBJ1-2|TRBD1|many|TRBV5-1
TGCGCCAGCAGCAGCGGACAGGGGGAGTATGGCTACACCTTC
CASSSGQGEYGYTF
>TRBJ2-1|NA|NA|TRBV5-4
TGTGCCTGCTGCTTGGGGATAGGGGAAGGTTATGAGCAGTTCTTC
CACCLGIGEGYEQFF
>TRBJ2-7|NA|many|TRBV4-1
TGCGCCAGCAGCCAGAAGTCGCCGGGCCAGACCTACGAGCAGTACTTC
CASSQKSPGQTYEQYF
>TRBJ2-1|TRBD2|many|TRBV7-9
TGTGCCAGCAGCTTAGGAGCGGGGGGCTACAATGAGCAGTTCTTC
CASSLGAGGYNEQFF
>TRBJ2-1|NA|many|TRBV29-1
TGCAGCGTTGATAGAACGGGAGCGGGTTATGAGCAGTTCTTC
CSVDRTGAGYEQFF
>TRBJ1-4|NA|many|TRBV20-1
TGCAGTGCTAGGAACAGTGCTAATGAAAAACTGTTTTTT
CSARNSANEKLFF
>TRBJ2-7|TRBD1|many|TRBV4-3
TGCGCCAGCAGCCGATACCTTCCCGGGACAGATCGACCACTGTCCTACGAGCAGTACTTC
CASSRYLPGTDRPLSYEQYF
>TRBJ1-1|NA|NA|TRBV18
TGTGCCAGCTTGCCCGGGACAAGGAACACTGAAGCTTTCTTT
CASLPGTRNTEAFF
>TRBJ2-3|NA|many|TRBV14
TGTGCCAGCAGCCAATCTCCGGGTGGTAAGCAGTATTTT
CASSQSPGGKQYF
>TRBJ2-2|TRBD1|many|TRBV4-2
TGTGCCAGCAGCTTGTACAAGACAGGGCCCACCGGGGAGCTGTTTTTT
CASSLYKTGPTGELFF
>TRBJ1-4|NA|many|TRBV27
TGTGCCAGCAGTCCCCGAGGGCAGGATGGAAGGAGGAAACTGTTTTTT
CASSPRGQDGRRKLFF
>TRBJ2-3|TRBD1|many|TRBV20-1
TGCAGTGCTTTGGACAGGGCTAGCACAGATACGCAGTATTTT
CSALDRASTDTQYF
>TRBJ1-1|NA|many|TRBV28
TGTGCCAGCAGTTTATGGCCGGACGGGAAAGCTTTCTTT
CASSLWPDGKAFF
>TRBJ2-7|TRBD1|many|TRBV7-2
TGTGCCAGCAGCTTCGAGGGGGCGCAGTACTTC
CASSFEGAQYF
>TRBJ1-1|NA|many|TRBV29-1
TGCAGCGTTGAAGATACAGAAGGGTATGGGGGCACTGAAGCTTTCTTT
CSVEDTEGYGGTEAFF
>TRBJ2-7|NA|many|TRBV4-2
TGTGCCAGCAGCCAAGGTCGAAGGGCTGAGGCCTACGAGCAGTACTTC
CASSQGRRAEAYEQYF
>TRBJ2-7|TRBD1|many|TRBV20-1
TGCAGTGCTGAAGGGGACAGGGCAGAGAATTACGAGCAGTACTTC
CSAEGDRAENYEQYF
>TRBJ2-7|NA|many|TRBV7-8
TGTGCCAGCAGCTTAGCGCAGGGGCCCTCCTACGAGCAGTACTTC
CASSLAQGPSYEQYF
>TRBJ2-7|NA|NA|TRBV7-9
TGTGCCAGCGGACATCCCTCTAAGACTTACGAGCAGTACTTC
CASGHPSKTYEQYF
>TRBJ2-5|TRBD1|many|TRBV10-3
TGTGCCATCGGACAGGGCCAGGGGGCCCAGTACTTC
CAIGQGQGAQYF
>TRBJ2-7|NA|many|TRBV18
TGTGCCAGCTCACCACCCGGAACCTACGAGCAGTACTTC
CASSPPGTYEQYF
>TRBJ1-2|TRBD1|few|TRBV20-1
TGCAGTGCTAGAGACCGCGACAGGGGGATCTATGGCTACACCTTC
CSARDRDRGIYGYTF
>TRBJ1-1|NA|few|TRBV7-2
TGTGCCAGCAGCCCTCGGCCTCCGTTTGTTGAAGCTTTCTTT
CASSPRPPFVEAFF
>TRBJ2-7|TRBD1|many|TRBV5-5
TGTGCCAGCAGCTTGGCGGGACAGGGGGTCTTC
CASSLAGQGVF
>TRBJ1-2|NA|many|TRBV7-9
TGTGCCAGCAGCTTAGCGGCAGGGGAAAGCTACACCTTC
CASSLAAGESYTF
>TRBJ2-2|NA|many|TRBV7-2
TGTGCCAGCAGCCCACAGGTGTACGGGGAGCTGTTTTTT
CASSPQVYGELFF
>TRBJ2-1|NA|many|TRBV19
TGTGCCAGTAGTATAGGAAGTCTGGACTACAATGAGCAGTTCTTC
CASSIGSLDYNEQFF
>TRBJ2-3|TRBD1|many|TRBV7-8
TGTGCCAGCAGCTTTGACAGGGCTTACACAGATACGCAGTATTTT
CASSFDRAYTDTQYF
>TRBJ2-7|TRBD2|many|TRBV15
TGTGCCACCAGCAAACTTCAGGTAGCGGGAGGCCCCTCCTACGAGCAGTACTTC
CATSKLQVAGGPSYEQYF
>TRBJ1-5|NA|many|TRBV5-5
TGTGCCAGCAGCTTGGAGGGTAGTAGCGTTGTTCAGCCCCAGCATTTT
CASSLEGSSVVQPQHF
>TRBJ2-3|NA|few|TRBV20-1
TGCAGTGCTGGTACAGGGTCTAGCACAGATACGCAGTATTTT
CSAGTGSSTDTQYF
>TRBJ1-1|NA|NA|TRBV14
TGTGCCAGCAGCCAAGGGCACAGTGCGTATTATCGCACTGAAGCTTTCTTT
CASSQGHSAYYRTEAFF
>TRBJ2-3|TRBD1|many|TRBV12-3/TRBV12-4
TGTGCCAGCAATGACAGGGACAGCACAGATACGCAGTATTTT
CASNDRDSTDTQYF
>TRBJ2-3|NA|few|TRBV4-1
TGCGCCAGCAGCCAAATTAGGACAGATACGCAGTATTTT
CASSQIRTDTQYF